Sequencing of this TCR beta chain was carried out in a study of Graves' ophthalmopathy and Graves' hyperthyroidism. Notes on the study in general: Clonotypes were expanded in thyroid at above 0.001 frequency, and most also appeared in blood.

This clonotype was counted ten times or more. Its antigen remains unidentified. RNA transcripts were the template, and TCR beta CDR3 regions were amplified from them. The library came from an HTBI-primed first-round RT-PCR and a second-round multiplex PCR. One entry per CDR3 protein, called by TCRdb with MiXCR from the multiplex PCR reads. The sample consists of 300,000 to 400,000 distinct CDR3 sequences, 17% of them appearing once. Every ophthalmopathy donor presented moderate-to-severe activity, CAS ≥3, NOSPECS ≥4 and duration under 3 months. The diagnosis was founded upon clinical symptoms, serum thyroxine, TRAb, thyroid ultrasound and orbital computed tomography. CDR1 and CDR2 (germline): SGDLS, YYNGEE. The V end was cut by 0 bases, the J end by 2 bases, with 14 bases between. This CDR3 spans 16 amino acids.

The clonotype was recovered from an adult man with Graves' ophthalmopathy. Sequencing input: peripheral blood. The V and J genes are TRBV9 and TRBJ1-2; D is unresolved. The CDR3 coding sequence is TGTGCCAGCAGCGTAGTAGGAGGCCCGGTGAACTATGGCTACACCTTC. As protein: CASSVVGGPVNYGYTF.